The sequence of this TCR beta chain was determined in a study of cytomegalovirus exposure and HLA in healthy donors. The CDR3 covers 14 residues. The germline CDR1 and CDR2 sequences are SNHLY and FYNNEI. The trim removed 5 bases at V and 4 bases at J, leaving 3 bases unmatched. PCR was performed using 60 Vbeta and 13 Jbeta primers. Profiling relied on immunoSEQ multiplex PCR, and the TCRdb table lists in-frame clones only, not all of them. The table has under 200,000 clones, about 80% seen once. The chain uses TRBV2 and TRBJ1-2; 11 bases agree with TRBD1. Material: PBMCs. The receptor was derived from a woman aged 50 to 60 in good health and CMV-seropositive. The DNA of the CDR3 is TGTGCCAGCAGTCCTGGACAGGGGGCCTATGGCTACACCTTC. It codes for CASSPGQGAYGYTF.